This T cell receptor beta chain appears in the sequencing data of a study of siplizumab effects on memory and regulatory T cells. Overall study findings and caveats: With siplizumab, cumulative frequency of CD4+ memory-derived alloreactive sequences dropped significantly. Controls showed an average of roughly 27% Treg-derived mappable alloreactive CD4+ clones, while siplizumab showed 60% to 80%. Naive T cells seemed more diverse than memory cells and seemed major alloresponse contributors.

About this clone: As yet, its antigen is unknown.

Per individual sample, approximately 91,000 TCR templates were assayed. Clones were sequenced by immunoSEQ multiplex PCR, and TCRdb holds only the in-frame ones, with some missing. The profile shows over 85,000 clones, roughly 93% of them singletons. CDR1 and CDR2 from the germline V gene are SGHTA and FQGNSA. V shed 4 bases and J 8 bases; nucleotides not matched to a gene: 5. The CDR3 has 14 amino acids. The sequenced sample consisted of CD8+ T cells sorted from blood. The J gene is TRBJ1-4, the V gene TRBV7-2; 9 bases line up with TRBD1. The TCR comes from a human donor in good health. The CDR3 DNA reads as TGTGCCAGCAGCTCCCGGACAGGGGTGGAAAAACTGTTTTTT. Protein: CASSSRTGVEKLFF.